Following are 11 T cell receptor beta chains from one sample sequenced in a study of blood T cell repertoires in COVID-19. Sequencing was performed with immunoSEQ multiplex PCR; in TCRdb, only in-frame clones are kept and a portion is missing. The sample carries roughly 250,000 clones, roughly 93% recorded once. The sequenced sample consisted of PBMCs or T cells enriched from blood (not recorded which). The receptors derive from a woman aged 40 to 49 with acute COVID-19.

This chain connects TRBV18 to TRBJ2-1, with 13 bases lining up with TRBD2. The CDR3 is 17 amino acids. CDR1 is KGHSH, CDR2 LQKENI, per germline. V gave up 8 bases and J gave up 7 bases; unmatched junction bases: 14. The CDR3 loop is CASHTGTSGTSWNEQFF. CDR3 DNA sequence: TGTGCCAGCCATACCGGGACTAGCGGGACCTCGTGGAATGAGCAGTTCTTC.

The chain is built from TRBV30 and TRBJ2-3; D remains ambiguous. Trimming shortened V by 2 bases and J by 2 bases, and 5 bases separated the two germline ends. CDR1 and CDR2 (germline): GTSNPN, SVGIG (reference sequence). The CDR3 is made up of 12 amino acids. CDR3 sequence: CAWSPSTDTQYF. Written as DNA, the CDR3 is TGTGCCTGGAGTCCCTCCACAGATACGCAGTATTTT.

The chain couples TRBV28 to TRBJ2-2; TRBD1 matches at 8 bases. The germline gives CDR1 MDHEN, CDR2 SYDVKM. The CDR3 runs 14 residues. J was trimmed by 5 bases and V by 5 bases; bases with no gene match: 4. Here the CDR3 DNA reads TGTGCCAGCAGTCCGGACAGGGCGACCGGGGAGCTGTTTTTT. It is translated as CASSPDRATGELFF.

The V and J genes are TRBV7-2 and TRBJ2-5; D may be TRBD1 (7 bases). The CDR3 contains 15 residues. Germline CDR1 reads SGHTA; CDR2 reads FQGNSA. The germline V and J ends were trimmed by 5 bases and 4 bases, with 17 bases remaining between them. CDR3 sequence reads: CASSPDFQGGETQYF. CDR3 nucleotide sequence: TGTGCCAGCAGCCCAGACTTCCAGGGGGGAGAGACCCAGTACTTC.

The V gene is TRBV28, the J gene TRBJ1-6, with D possibly TRBD1 on 6 matching bases. CDR3 size: 15 residues. The V end was cut by 7 bases, the J end by 6 bases, with 16 bases between. Germline assignment: CDR1 MDHEN and CDR2 SYDVKM. CDR3 sequence reads: CASTGGGLGNSPLHF. DNA of the CDR3: TGTGCCAGCACTGGGGGGGGCCTGGGTAATTCACCCCTCCACTTT.

The genes are TRBV27 and TRBJ2-1, with 9 bases matching TRBD2. This CDR3 comprises 12 residues. Germline CDR1 and CDR2: MNHEY and SMNVEV (reference sequence). V shed 5 bases, J shed 14 bases, and the junction held 7 bases outside the gene matches. CDR3 region: CASSEESGRKFF. CDR3 sequence (DNA): TGTGCCAGCAGTGAAGAGAGCGGGAGGAAGTTCTTC.

This clone was picked up a small number of times. This chain connects TRBV2 to TRBJ2-1; 7 bases are a match to TRBD2. The CDR3 length is 15 residues. The V gene's germline CDR1 is SNHLY and CDR2 FYNNEI. V trimming: 2 bases; J trimming: 2 bases; junction bases outside the gene matches: 3. For the CDR3, the DNA is TGTGCCAGCAGTGAAAGCGGGGAACCCTACAATGAGCAGTTCTTC. This translates into CASSESGEPYNEQFF.

This chain joins TRBV7-9 and TRBJ1-1; TRBD1 matches 7 bases. The CDR3 covers 13 residues. V trimming: 1 base; J trimming: 11 bases; junction bases outside the gene matches: 7. From germline, CDR1 is SEHNR and CDR2 FQNEAQ (reference sequence). For the CDR3, the DNA is TGTGCCAGCAGCTTAGTCGGCAGGGGGGAGGCTTTCTTT. Its translation is CASSLVGRGEAFF.

The chain uses TRBV6-2 or TRBV6-3 and TRBJ2-2; unclear D gene. The CDR3 runs 12 residues. The V gene lost 4 bases and the J gene lost 2 bases, with 2 bases spanning the gap. From germline, CDR1 is MNHEY and CDR2 SVGEGT. The CDR3: CASSSNTGELFF. CDR3 nucleotides: TGTGCCAGCAGTTCAAACACCGGGGAGCTGTTTTTT.

The V and J genes are TRBV7-2 and TRBJ1-1; TRBD1 matches 7 bases. The V segment lost 6 bases and the J segment 5 bases; nucleotides outside the gene matches: 9. CDR1 and CDR2 from the germline V gene are SGHTA and FQGNSA. The CDR3 sequence is 14 residues long. In DNA form, the CDR3 reads TGTGCCAGCAGTTTTCGGACAGGCGGGACTGAAGCTTTCTTT. The encoded protein is CASSFRTGGTEAFF.

The chain couples TRBV11-3 to TRBJ2-5, with 7 nucleotides matching TRBD2. The germline V gene has CDR1 SGHNT and CDR2 YENEEA. J was trimmed by 2 bases and V by 2 bases; bases with no gene match: 2. CDR3 length: 14 amino acids. The CDR3 here is CASSLRGDQETQYF. The CDR3 region has the DNA TGTGCCAGCAGCTTACGGGGGGATCAAGAGACCCAGTACTTC.